This TCR beta chain was sequenced in a study of T cell responses to AZD1222 COVID-19 vaccine. At the level of the study: Whether given at about 4 or about 12 weeks, second doses were pooled. The study, taken as a whole, reports: It should be noted that donors were predominantly white British and more often female, and clonal diversity was possibly underestimated. Reportedly, nearly half of unique spike TCRs recognized epitopes outside B.1.351/B.1.1.7 mutations.

The data were produced by immunoSEQ multiplex PCR, yet TCRdb's version contains in-frame clones alone and is incomplete. The repertoire consists of 130,000 to 150,000 clones, with about nine tenths occurring once and the leading ten covering around 15%. In the case of this clone: Its specificity is unknown.

Germline CDR1 and CDR2: SEHNR and FQNEAQ (reference sequence). Unmatched junction bases numbered 8, after V lost 8 bases and J lost 7 bases. The CDR3 contains 12 residues. This clonotype was sampled from an adult in good health. Sample: peripheral blood, taken on day 0 of AZD1222 vaccination. The V gene is TRBV7-9, the J gene TRBJ2-7; 7 nucleotides agree with TRBD2. CDR3 loop: CASQRGLLEQYF. CDR3 nucleotide sequence: TGTGCCAGCCAGCGGGGCCTTTTGGAGCAGTACTTC. Using reference TRBV7-9 and TRBJ2-7 for the parts outside the CDR3, the full variable domain is DTGVSQNPRHKITKRGQNVTFRCDPISEHNRLYWYRQTLGQGPEFLTYFQNEAQLEKSRLLSDRFSAERPKGSFSTLEIQRTEQGDSAMYLCASQRGLLEQYFGPGTRLTVT.